Presented here are 24 T cell receptor beta chains from one specimen sequenced in a study of T cell responses to AZD1222 COVID-19 vaccine. Assay: immunoSEQ multiplex PCR; the TCRdb copy retains only in-frame clones and omits some. This sample has around 150,000 clones; about 92% occur once, and the top ten carry more than 3%. The sample here was peripheral blood, taken 28 days after the second AZD1222 dose. The source is an adult who received the AZD1222 COVID-19 vaccine.

The J gene is TRBJ2-5, the V gene TRBV5-1; 8 nucleotides match TRBD1. The germline V gene encodes CDR1 SGHRS and CDR2 YFSETQ. This CDR3 is 13 amino acids long. V lost 2 bases to trimming and J lost 5 bases; unmatched junction nucleotides: 2. The CDR3 region has the DNA TGCGCCAGCAGCTTTACAGGGGGTGAGACCCAGTACTTC. As protein: CASSFTGGETQYF.

As regards this clone: The junction shows a germline mismatch at one end, possibly a read error. V and J are TRBV12-3 or TRBV12-4 and TRBJ1-4; unclear D gene. The CDR3 runs 12 residues. CDR3 sequence (DNA): TGTGCCAGCAGTTTAGAAGGCCGACACCGGCTTTTT. Amino acids: CASSLEGRHRLF.

This chain connects TRBV27 to TRBJ1-1; TRBD1 might be the D (5 bases). CDR1 is MNHEY, CDR2 SMNVEV, per germline (reference sequence). This CDR3 spans 14 amino acids. Trimming shortened V by 2 bases and J by 4 bases, and 11 bases separated the two germline ends. The chain's CDR3 is CASSLRGLVTEAFF. Written as DNA, the CDR3 is TGTGCCAGCAGTTTAAGGGGCCTGGTCACTGAAGCTTTCTTT.

The CDR3 sequence: CASSEPDRGSGYTF. CDR3 nucleotides: TGTGCCAGCAGTGAACCGGACAGGGGCTCCGGCTACACCTTC. This chain uses TRBV25-1 with TRBJ1-2; TRBD1 aligns across 9 bases. The CDR3 extends over 14 amino acids. V shed 2 bases, J shed 8 bases, and the junction held 6 bases outside the gene matches. Germline lookup yields CDR1 MGHDK and CDR2 SYGVNS.

The chain links TRBV2 to TRBJ1-6; 7 bases map to TRBD1. V was clipped by 4 bases and J by 9 bases; unmatched bases: 9. CDR3 size: 15 residues. The germline V gene encodes CDR1 SNHLY and CDR2 FYNNEI. The DNA of the CDR3 is TGTGCCAGCAGTGTGGAGGCAGGGGGGGGTTCACCCCTCCACTTT. This translates into CASSVEAGGGSPLHF.

The chain employs TRBV24-1 and TRBJ2-2, with 7 positions matching TRBD1. CDR3 length: 17 residues. The junction had 8 bases not matched to a gene; V was cut back by 1 base and J by 4 bases. Germline V gives CDR1 KGHDR, CDR2 SFDVKD. In DNA, the CDR3 is TGTGCCACCAGTGATTTTTGGGCAGGGGGACGCACCGGGGAGCTGTTTTTT. This translates into CATSDFWAGGRTGELFF.

The chain is built from TRBV11-3 and TRBJ1-1; D ambiguous. This CDR3 comprises 12 residues. The V gene lost 4 bases and the J gene lost 4 bases, with 7 bases spanning the gap. Germline loops: CDR1 SGHNT, CDR2 YENEEA. The CDR3 protein is CASSSRTTEAFF. The CDR3 DNA is TGTGCCAGCAGCTCCAGAACCACTGAAGCTTTCTTT.

The chain recombines TRBV6-5 with TRBJ1-4, with 8 positions matching TRBD1. This CDR3 has 15 amino acids. The V gene end was trimmed by 7 bases and the J gene end by 3 bases; junction bases not matched to a gene: 7. Germline V gene sequence: CDR1 MNHEY, CDR2 SVGAGI. CDR3 residues: CASINQDRANEKLFF. For the CDR3, the DNA is TGTGCCAGCATAAATCAGGACAGGGCTAATGAAAAACTGTTTTTT.

V is TRBV19 and J is TRBJ2-7; the D gene is possibly TRBD2 (5 bases). Germline V gene data show CDR1 as LNHDA and CDR2 as SQIVND (reference sequence). Trimming stripped 3 bases from V and 6 bases from J, with 9 bases between. This CDR3 contains 12 residues. The CDR3: CASSMGVGEQYF. The CDR3 nucleotides are TGTGCCAGTAGTATGGGAGTAGGCGAGCAGTACTTC.

V and J are TRBV28 and TRBJ1-2; D call uncertain. CDR1 is MDHEN and CDR2 is SYDVKM in the germline V gene. Trimming stripped 4 bases from V and 4 bases from J, with 1 base between. The CDR3 is 10 residues long. Written as DNA, the CDR3 is TGTGCCAGCAGTTCCTATGGCTACACCTTC. The encoded protein is CASSSYGYTF.

V is TRBV19 and J is TRBJ2-2, with 12 bases fitting TRBD2. Trimming cost V 5 bases and J 5 bases; bases outside gene matches: 12. Germline V gene sequence: CDR1 LNHDA, CDR2 SQIVND (reference sequence). The length of the CDR3 is 18 residues. This CDR3 reads CASSPRLAGVIDTGELFF. The DNA for the CDR3 is TGTGCCAGTAGTCCACGACTAGCGGGAGTAATTGATACCGGGGAGCTGTTTTTT.

A few counts support this clone. DNA of the CDR3: TGTGCCATCAAGGACAGGTTTGAGTATGGCTACACCTTC. Encoded protein: CAIKDRFEYGYTF. The V and J genes are TRBV10-3 and TRBJ1-2; TRBD1 agrees at 7 bases. This CDR3 has 13 residues. The V gene end was trimmed by 7 bases and the J gene end by 5 bases; junction bases not matched to a gene: 7. Germline lookup yields CDR1 ENHRY and CDR2 SYGVKD.

V gene TRBV18 combines with J gene TRBJ2-6; 9 bases are shared with TRBD1. J gave up 3 bases and V 3 bases, and 15 bases lay outside the gene matches. The CDR3 consists of 20 residues. Looked up from germline, CDR1 is KGHSH and CDR2 is LQKENI. CDR3 DNA: TGTGCCAGCTCACCTTTAACCGGGACAGGGACGGTCGGTGGGGCCAACGTCCTGACTTTC. Encoded protein: CASSPLTGTGTVGGANVLTF.

V usage is TRBV28 and J usage is TRBJ2-5; D could derive from TRBD1 or TRBD2 (5 bases each). The CDR3 extends over 15 amino acids. Germline CDR1 and CDR2: MDHEN and SYDVKM. Between the trimmed V and J ends, which lost 6 bases and 1 base, there was a span of 15 bases. The CDR3 loop reads CASSLPGRFQETQYF. For the CDR3, the DNA is TGTGCCAGCAGCCTACCGGGACGGTTCCAAGAGACCCAGTACTTC.

The genes are TRBV11-3 and TRBJ2-5; 7 bases map to TRBD1. The CDR3 covers 14 residues. V shed 4 bases, J shed 1 base, and the junction held 3 bases outside the gene matches. Germline V gene data show CDR1 as SGHNT and CDR2 as YENEEA. CDR3 nucleotide sequence: TGTGCCAGCAGCTCCCACAGGGGCCAAGAGACCCAGTACTTC. Translation gives CASSSHRGQETQYF.

The chain combines TRBV14 with TRBJ2-2; D unclear. The CDR3 is 13 amino acids. In germline, CDR1 is SGHDN, CDR2 FVKESK. V shed 4 bases and J shed 5 bases, with 8 bases lying between them. CDR3 nucleotides: TGTGCCAGCAGCCGGTTATTAACCGGGGAGCTGTTTTTT. This encodes CASSRLLTGELFF.

The DNA of the CDR3 is TGTGCCAGTAGTGTAAGACAGGGGGCGAACACTGAAGCTTTCTTT. Its protein is CASSVRQGANTEAFF. The chain uses TRBV19 and TRBJ1-1; 10 nucleotides line up with TRBD1. CDR1 is LNHDA and CDR2 is SQIVND in the germline V gene (reference sequence). With 5 bases clipped from V and 1 base from J, the junction kept 4 bases outside the gene matches. The CDR3 is made up of 15 amino acids.

The CDR3 here is CASSWVQGDYEQYF. CDR3 in DNA: TGCGCCAGCAGTTGGGTTCAGGGAGATTACGAGCAGTACTTC. The chain joins TRBV10-2 to TRBJ2-7, with D perhaps being TRBD1 or TRBD2 (5 bases each). The length of the CDR3 is 14 residues. Trimming took 5 bases from V and 4 from J, leaving 15 bases between them. Per germline, CDR1 WSHSY and CDR2 SAAADI.

The chain joins TRBV18 to TRBJ1-1; TRBD1 matches at 7 bases. The V segment lost 2 bases and the J segment 0 bases; nucleotides outside the gene matches: 6. CDR1 and CDR2 (germline): KGHSH, LQKENI. This CDR3 comprises 16 residues. The CDR3 DNA follows: TGTGCCAGCTCACCATTGGCAGGGGGGATGAACACTGAAGCTTTCTTT. It encodes CASSPLAGGMNTEAFF. Filled out from reference TRBV18 and TRBJ1-1, the complete variable domain reads NAGVMQNPRHLVRRRGQEARLRCSPMKGHSHVYWYRQLPEEGLKFMVYLQKENIIDESGMPKERFSAEFPKEGPSILRIQQVVRGDSAAYFCASSPLAGGMNTEAFFGQGTRLTVV.

The J gene is TRBJ2-1, the V gene TRBV27; 8 bases are a match to TRBD2. The CDR3 is made up of 15 amino acids. Germline loops: CDR1 MNHEY, CDR2 SMNVEV (reference sequence). J lost 6 bases, V lost 6 bases, and 10 bases had no gene match. CDR3 in amino acids: CASSNSGLASNEQFF. DNA of the CDR3: TGTGCCAGCAGCAACTCAGGACTAGCTAGCAATGAGCAGTTCTTC.

This sequence joins TRBV10-2 and TRBJ2-3; TRBD1 might be the D (6 bases). The CDR3 covers 16 residues. Trimming removed 2 bases at V and 1 base at J, with 13 bases between. CDR1 is WSHSY, CDR2 SAAADI, per germline. The CDR3 reads CASSEATGWGTDTQYF. CDR3 sequence (DNA): TGCGCCAGCAGTGAGGCTACAGGGTGGGGCACAGATACGCAGTATTTT.

Notes on this clone: Other DNA sequences within the sample encode an identical CDR3. The chain has TRBV7-2 and TRBJ1-5; D is unresolved. V lost 5 bases, J lost 4 bases, and 9 bases lay in between. The length of the CDR3 is 13 residues. The germline CDR1 and CDR2 sequences are SGHTA and FQGNSA. The DNA of the CDR3 is TGTGCCAGCAGCCTGGACCCGAATCAGCCCCAGCATTTT. The encoded protein is CASSLDPNQPQHF.

The rearrangement uses TRBV29-1 and TRBJ2-5, with D perhaps matching TRBD2 (6 bases). The germline gives CDR1 SQVTM, CDR2 ANQGSEA. With 7 bases removed from V and 1 base from J, the gap between germline ends came to 10 bases. The CDR3 has 12 residues. CDR3 DNA sequence: TGCAGCGCTTCGACTAGCCAAGAGACCCAGTACTTC. This codes for CSASTSQETQYF.

This clone appeared a few times. This chain uses TRBV3-1 (or the pseudogene TRBV3-2) with TRBJ1-5, with D uncertain. Germline assignment: CDR1 LGHDT and CDR2 YNNKEL (reference sequence). The CDR3 is 13 residues long. The ends were cut back, 0 bases at V and 7 bases at J, with 7 bases in the middle. In DNA form, the CDR3 reads TGTGCCAGCAGCCAAGATTCGGGGCAGCCCCAGCATTTT. Translation: CASSQDSGQPQHF.